These T cell receptor beta chains were read from a single sample in a study of blood T cells in healthy people across ages. One entry per CDR3 protein, called by TCRdb with MiXCR from the 5' RACE reads. The table includes about 600,000 distinct CDR3 sequences, 47% detected once. The sample taken for sequencing was blood. The receptors shown here come from a man older than 75 in good health. Each CDR3 is given with its conserved first and last residue. The D gene is left open where the match is weak. The size field is filled for only some rows; it gives once, few, many or a size class.

v_call	d_call	j_call	clone_size	cdr3_nt	cdr3_aa
TRBV29-1	NA	TRBJ1-2	NA	TGCAGCGTCCTAACAGCATACAAGAGCTATGGCTACACCTTC	CSVLTAYKSYGYTF
TRBV20-1	NA	TRBJ2-1	NA	TGCAGTGCTAGAGATCTTGGGGAGCGGAGTTACAATGAGCAGTTCTTC	CSARDLGERSYNEQFF
TRBV10-3	TRBD2	TRBJ2-1	NA	TGTGCCATCGGTGGACTAGCGGACCGCAATGAGCAGTTCTTC	CAIGGLADRNEQFF
TRBV5-1	TRBD1	TRBJ2-3	few	TGCGCCAGCAGCTGGGGACAGGGTTCAGATACGCAGTATTTT	CASSWGQGSDTQYF
TRBV3-1	NA	TRBJ1-2	few	TGTGCCAGCAGCCAATATCAGGGAAGCTACACCTTC	CASSQYQGSYTF
TRBV11-3	NA	TRBJ2-1	NA	TGTGCCAGTAGCGGGACAGGGAGAAATGAGCAGTTCTTC	CASSGTGRNEQFF
TRBV21-1	NA	TRBJ2-7	NA	TGTGCCAGCAGCAAAGCGCCGCGCCCCTACGAGCAGTACTTC	CASSKAPRPYEQYF
TRBV5-1	TRBD1	TRBJ1-6	few	TGCGCCAGCAGCGGAAGAGGGGGCAGGGATTCACCCCTCCACTTT	CASSGRGGRDSPLHF
TRBV11-2	TRBD2	TRBJ2-5	once	TGTGCCAGCAGCCGAGAGGTCCTAGCGGGGTTCAAAGAGACCCAGTACTTC	CASSREVLAGFKETQYF
TRBV2	TRBD2	TRBJ2-5	NA	TGTGCCAGCAGTGCCGGGACTAGAGAGACCCAGTACTTC	CASSAGTRETQYF
TRBV29-1	NA	TRBJ2-3	few	TGCAGCGCCTCTGCTCGGGCGAGGTCAGATACGCAGTATTTT	CSASARARSDTQYF
TRBV14	NA	TRBJ1-2	NA	TGTACCAGCAGCCCACAGAACTATGGCTACACCTTC	CTSSPQNYGYTF
TRBV7-2	TRBD2	TRBJ2-1	NA	TGTGCCAGCAGCTTCGGACTAGCGGGGTTGAATGAGCAGTTCTTC	CASSFGLAGLNEQFF
TRBV7-3	TRBD1	TRBJ2-1	NA	TGTGCCAGCAGCTTATCTATGGGACAGGGAAGAGGTGAGCAGTTCTTC	CASSLSMGQGRGEQFF
TRBV29-1	NA	TRBJ1-4	NA	TGCAGCGTTGGGGACCTTGGGGTATCAACTAATGAAAAACTGTTTTTT	CSVGDLGVSTNEKLFF
TRBV7-3	NA	TRBJ2-1	NA	TGTGCCAGCAGCTTATTCCGAAACTCCTGCAATGAGCAGTTCTTC	CASSLFRNSCNEQFF
TRBV20-1	TRBD1	TRBJ1-1	NA	TGCAGTGCTGCTGACAGGGTCAGTTGGGCTTTCTTT	CSAADRVSWAFF
TRBV20-1	NA	TRBJ2-7	few	TGCAGTGCTCCACAGGGCTACGAGCAGTACTTC	CSAPQGYEQYF
TRBV7-2	NA	TRBJ1-5	NA	TGTGCCAGCAGCCCCCAACCCGGAGGCGCTTATTCCCAGCCCCAGCATTTT	CASSPQPGGAYSQPQHF
TRBV29-1	TRBD1	TRBJ2-1	many	TGCAGCGTTGAAGGGGGGACAGGGGGCTTGGATGAGCAGTTCTTC	CSVEGGTGGLDEQFF
TRBV27	TRBD2	TRBJ2-5	NA	TGTGCCAGCAGCGGGACTAGCGGGGGTGAGCAGTACTTC	CASSGTSGGEQYF
TRBV29-1	NA	TRBJ2-1	NA	TGCAGCGTTGAAAGAATTCCTGAGCAGTTCTTC	CSVERIPEQFF
TRBV4-1	NA	TRBJ2-1	many	TGCGCCAGCAGCACCTGGGCGGGGGCCTCCTACAATGAGCAGTTCTTC	CASSTWAGASYNEQFF
TRBV20-1	NA	TRBJ2-7	NA	TGCAGTGCTACCAAAGGGGGAACCTACGAGCAGTACTTC	CSATKGGTYEQYF
TRBV6-5	NA	TRBJ1-2	NA	TGTGCCAGCAGTTACAGCAGTCTAGCTAACTATGGCTACACCTTC	CASSYSSLANYGYTF
TRBV5-1	TRBD2	TRBJ2-5	NA	TGCGCCAGCAGCCCAGGACTAGCGGTAAACCAAGAGACCCAGTACTTC	CASSPGLAVNQETQYF
TRBV20-1	TRBD1	TRBJ2-7	few	TGCAGTGCTATTGGGGACAGGGACTACGAGCAGTACTTC	CSAIGDRDYEQYF
TRBV11-3	TRBD2	TRBJ2-1	NA	TGTGCCAGCAGCCTCAGACTAGCGGAGGAGCAGTTCTTC	CASSLRLAEEQFF
TRBV7-2	NA	TRBJ2-7	NA	TGTGCCAGCAGCTTAGTGTCCTCGGTCAGTAACTACGAGCAGTACTTC	CASSLVSSVSNYEQYF
TRBV2	TRBD1	TRBJ2-1	NA	TGTGCCAGCAGTTCCGACAGGGGCGGTGAGCAGTTCTTC	CASSSDRGGEQFF
TRBV18	TRBD1	TRBJ2-7	NA	TGTGCCAGCTCACCCTCTCGCCGGGACAGACTCTACGAGCAGTACTTC	CASSPSRRDRLYEQYF
TRBV30	TRBD1	TRBJ2-4	NA	TGTGCCTGGAGTAGACAGGGGGCAAACATTCAGTACTTC	CAWSRQGANIQYF
TRBV29-1	TRBD2	TRBJ2-1	many	TGCAGCGTGGGGGGGGGGTCATCCTACAATGAGCAGTTCTTC	CSVGGGSSYNEQFF
TRBV4-1	NA	TRBJ2-3	NA	TGCGCCAGCAGCCAAGCGGGGTCCGGGGGAGATACGCAGTATTTT	CASSQAGSGGDTQYF
TRBV4-1	NA	TRBJ1-4	NA	TGCGCCAGCAGCCAAGACGAGGATGAAAAACTGTTTTTT	CASSQDEDEKLFF
TRBV6-1	NA	TRBJ1-5	NA	TGTGCCAGCAGTGAAGGGGGGGCCAATCAGCCCCAGCATTTT	CASSEGGANQPQHF
TRBV2	NA	TRBJ2-5	NA	TGTGCCAGCAAAAGGGGACAACAAGAGACCCAGTACTTC	CASKRGQQETQYF
TRBV28	NA	TRBJ2-3	NA	TGTGCCAGCAGTCACCGGGACGGGGGCGGGAGTCCAGATACGCGGTATTTT	CASSHRDGGGSPDTRYF
TRBV6-6	NA	TRBJ2-7	many	TGTGCCAGCAGTACTACTCAGGCCTACGAGCAGTACTTC	CASSTTQAYEQYF
TRBV10-2	NA	TRBJ2-7	NA	TGCGCCAGCGAGGCCTCACCGGGGTACGAGCAGTACTTC	CASEASPGYEQYF
TRBV7-3	NA	TRBJ2-3	few	TGTGCCAGCAGCTTAGTGACCACAGATACGCAGTATTTT	CASSLVTTDTQYF
TRBV27	TRBD2	TRBJ2-1	NA	TGTGCCAGCAGACTTAGCGGGGCCGCCTACAATGAGCAGTTCTTC	CASRLSGAAYNEQFF
TRBV7-2	NA	TRBJ2-1	NA	TGTGCCAGCAGCTTAAAAGGCGGGGGCTTAAATGAGCAGTTCTTC	CASSLKGGGLNEQFF
TRBV29-1	TRBD2	TRBJ2-5	NA	TGCAGCGTAGTACTAGCGGAGATCCAAGAGACCCAGTACTTC	CSVVLAEIQETQYF
TRBV5-1	NA	TRBJ1-1	NA	TGCGCCAGCAGCGTCGCAGGCCCGAACACTGAAGCTTTCTTT	CASSVAGPNTEAFF
TRBV7-2	TRBD1	TRBJ2-6	NA	TGTGCCAGCAGCCAGGGACAGTCGTTTTCGATGTCTGGGGCCAACGTCCTGACTTTC	CASSQGQSFSMSGANVLTF
TRBV6-6	TRBD2	TRBJ2-5	few	TGTGCCAGCAGTCCCTACGGGAGGGAGACCCAGTACTTC	CASSPYGRETQYF
TRBV11-2	NA	TRBJ2-3	NA	TGTGCCAGCAGCTTGAGCCGGGACACCAGCACAGATACGCAGTATTTT	CASSLSRDTSTDTQYF
TRBV7-3	TRBD2	TRBJ2-2	few	TGTGCCAGCAGCTTAACCGGGACTAGCGGATACACCGGGGAGCTGTTTTTT	CASSLTGTSGYTGELFF
TRBV7-2	NA	TRBJ1-2	NA	TGTGCCAGCAGCTTAGGGACAGTTAACTCCGATGGCTACACCTTC	CASSLGTVNSDGYTF
TRBV29-1	TRBD2	TRBJ2-7	NA	TGCAGCGTTGAGCCTAGCGGGAGCGAGCAGTACTTC	CSVEPSGSEQYF
TRBV7-2	NA	TRBJ2-3	NA	TGTGCCAGCAGCTTATATCAGGGAAAGGAGGGAGATACGCAGTATTTT	CASSLYQGKEGDTQYF
TRBV20-1	TRBD1	TRBJ2-7	few	TGCAGTGCTAGCGGACTCCAGGGGGCCAACTACGAGCAGTACTTC	CSASGLQGANYEQYF
TRBV7-8	NA	TRBJ2-3	NA	TGCGCCAGCAGCCCCACCGGGTCAGGGAGCACAGATACGCAGTATTTT	CASSPTGSGSTDTQYF